This T cell receptor (beta chain) was recovered during a study of blood T cell repertoires in COVID-19. Study-wide context: COVID-19 samples from acute and convalescent phases originated in the United States, Italy and Spain.

This clone appeared a single time. Study processing details: Using reference gene primer amplification, nucleated cell counts were estimated. Clones were sequenced by immunoSEQ multiplex PCR, and TCRdb holds only the in-frame ones, with some missing. The V and J calls and clone size are taken from that table; D and trimming were inferred from the DNA. This table holds fewer than 250,000 clones, about 82% found once. CDR1 and CDR2 from the germline V gene are MDHEN and SYDVKM. Trimming removed 7 bases from V and 6 bases from J; junction bases left unmatched: 8. CDR3 length: 14 amino acids. This sequence joins TRBV28 and TRBJ2-7; TRBD1 matches 11 bases. The TCR comes from a woman in her forties or fifties who had recovered from COVID-19. The sample consisted of PBMCs or T cells enriched from blood (not recorded which). The CDR3, as DNA: TGTGCCAGCACAACGCCGGGACAGGGGGGCGAGCAGTACTTC. This encodes CASTTPGQGGEQYF. Drawing the rest from reference TRBV28 and TRBJ2-7, the complete variable domain is DVKVTQSSRYLVKRTGEKVFLECVQDMDHENMFWYRQDPGLGLRLIYFSYDVKMKEKGDIPEGYSVSREKKERFSLILESASTNQTSMYLCASTTPGQGGEQYFGPGTRLTVT.